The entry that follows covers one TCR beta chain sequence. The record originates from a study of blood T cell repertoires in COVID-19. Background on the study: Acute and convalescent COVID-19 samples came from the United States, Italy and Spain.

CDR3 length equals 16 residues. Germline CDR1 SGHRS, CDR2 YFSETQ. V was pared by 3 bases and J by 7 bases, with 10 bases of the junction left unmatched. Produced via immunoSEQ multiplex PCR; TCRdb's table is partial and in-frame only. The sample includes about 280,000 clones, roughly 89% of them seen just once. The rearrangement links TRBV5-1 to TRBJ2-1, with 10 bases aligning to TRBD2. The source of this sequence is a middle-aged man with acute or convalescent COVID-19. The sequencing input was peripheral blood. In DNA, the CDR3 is TGCGCCAGCAGCTCTCAGAGCGGGGGGGCTAGGAATGAGCAGTTCTTC. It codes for CASSSQSGGARNEQFF.